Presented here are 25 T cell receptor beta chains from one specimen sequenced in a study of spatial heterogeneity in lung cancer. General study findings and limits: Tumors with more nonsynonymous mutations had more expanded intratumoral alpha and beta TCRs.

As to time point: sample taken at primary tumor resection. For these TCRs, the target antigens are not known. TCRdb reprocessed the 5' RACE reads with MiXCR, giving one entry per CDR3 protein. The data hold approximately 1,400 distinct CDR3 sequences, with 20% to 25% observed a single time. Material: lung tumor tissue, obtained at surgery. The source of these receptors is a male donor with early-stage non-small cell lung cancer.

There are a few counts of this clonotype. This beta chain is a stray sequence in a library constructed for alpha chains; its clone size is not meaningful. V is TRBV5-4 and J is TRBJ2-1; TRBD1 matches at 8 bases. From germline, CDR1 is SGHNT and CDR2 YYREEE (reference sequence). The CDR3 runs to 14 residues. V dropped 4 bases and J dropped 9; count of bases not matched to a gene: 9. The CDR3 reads CASSPDRVVREQFF. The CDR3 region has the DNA TGTGCCAGCAGCCCGGACAGGGTTGTGCGTGAGCAGTTCTTC.

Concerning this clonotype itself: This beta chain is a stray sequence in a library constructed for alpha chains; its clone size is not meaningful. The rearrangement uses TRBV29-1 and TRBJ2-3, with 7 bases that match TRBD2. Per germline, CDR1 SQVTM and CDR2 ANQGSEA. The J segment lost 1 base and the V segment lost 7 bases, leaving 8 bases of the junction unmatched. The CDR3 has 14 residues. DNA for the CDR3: TGCAGCGCCACCATCCTAGCGGGCACAGATACGCAGTATTTT. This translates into CSATILAGTDTQYF.

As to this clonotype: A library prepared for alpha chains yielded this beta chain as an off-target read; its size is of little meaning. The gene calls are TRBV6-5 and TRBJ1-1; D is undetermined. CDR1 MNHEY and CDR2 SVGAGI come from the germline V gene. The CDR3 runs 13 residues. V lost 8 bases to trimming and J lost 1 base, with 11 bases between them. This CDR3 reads CASGILGNTEAFF. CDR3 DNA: TGTGCCAGCGGTATACTTGGGAACACTGAAGCTTTCTTT.

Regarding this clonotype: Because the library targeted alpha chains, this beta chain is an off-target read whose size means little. In DNA form, the CDR3 reads TGCAGTGCGCAACGCACGGGGGTCGAGACCCAGTACTTC. It translates to CSAQRTGVETQYF. The chain carries TRBV20-1 and TRBJ2-5; a weak D match, TRBD2 (6 bases). Per germline, CDR1 DFQATT and CDR2 SNEGSKA (reference sequence). Trimming pared 6 bases from V and 5 bases from J, leaving 16 bases between. The CDR3 has 13 residues.

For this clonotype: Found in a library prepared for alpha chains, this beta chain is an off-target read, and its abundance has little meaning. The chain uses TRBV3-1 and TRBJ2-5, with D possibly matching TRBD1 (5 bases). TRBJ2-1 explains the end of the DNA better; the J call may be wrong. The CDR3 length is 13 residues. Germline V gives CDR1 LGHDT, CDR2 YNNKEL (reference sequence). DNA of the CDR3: TGTGCCAGCGATACAGGAGAACAAGAGACCCAGTTCTTC. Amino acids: CASDTGEQETQFF.

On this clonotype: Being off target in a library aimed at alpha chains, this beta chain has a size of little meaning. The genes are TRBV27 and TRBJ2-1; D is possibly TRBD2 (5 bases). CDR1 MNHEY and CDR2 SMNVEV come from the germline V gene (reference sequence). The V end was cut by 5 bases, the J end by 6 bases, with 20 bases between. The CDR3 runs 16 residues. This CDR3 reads CASSPGGGTRLNEQFF. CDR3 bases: TGTGCCAGCAGTCCCGGAGGAGGTACCCGACTCAATGAGCAGTTCTTC.

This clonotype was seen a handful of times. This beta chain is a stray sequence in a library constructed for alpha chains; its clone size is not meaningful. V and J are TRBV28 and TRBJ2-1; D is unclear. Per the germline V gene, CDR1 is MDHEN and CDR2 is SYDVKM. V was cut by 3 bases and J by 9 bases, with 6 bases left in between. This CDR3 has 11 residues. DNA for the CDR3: TGTGCCAGCAGTTTCGCGGTTGAGCAGTTCTTC. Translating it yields CASSFAVEQFF. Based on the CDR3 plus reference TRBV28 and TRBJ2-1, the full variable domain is DVKVTQSSRYLVKRTGEKVFLECVQDMDHENMFWYRQDPGLGLRLIYFSYDVKMKEKGDIPEGYSVSREKKERFSLILESASTNQTSMYLCASSFAVEQFFGPGTRLTVL.

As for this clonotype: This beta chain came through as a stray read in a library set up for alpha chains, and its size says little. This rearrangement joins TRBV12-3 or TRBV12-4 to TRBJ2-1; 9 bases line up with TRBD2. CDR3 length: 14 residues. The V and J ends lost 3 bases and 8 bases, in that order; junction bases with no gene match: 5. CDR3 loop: CASSLGGRGYEQFF. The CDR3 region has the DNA TGTGCCAGCAGTTTGGGCGGGAGGGGTTATGAGCAGTTCTTC.

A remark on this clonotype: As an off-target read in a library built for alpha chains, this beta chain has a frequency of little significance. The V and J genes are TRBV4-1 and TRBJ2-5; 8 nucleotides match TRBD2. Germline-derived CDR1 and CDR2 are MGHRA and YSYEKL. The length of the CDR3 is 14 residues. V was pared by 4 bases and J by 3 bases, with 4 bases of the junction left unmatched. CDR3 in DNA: TGCGCCAGCAGCCGCTTACTAGCGGAAGAGACCCAGTACTTC. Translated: CASSRLLAEETQYF.

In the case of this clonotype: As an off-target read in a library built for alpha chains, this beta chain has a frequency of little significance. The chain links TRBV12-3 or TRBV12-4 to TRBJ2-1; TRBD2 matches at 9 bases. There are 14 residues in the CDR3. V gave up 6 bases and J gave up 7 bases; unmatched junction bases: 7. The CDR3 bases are TGTGCCAGCAGGGCTGGGACTAGCCTGAATGAGCAGTTCTTC. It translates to CASRAGTSLNEQFF.

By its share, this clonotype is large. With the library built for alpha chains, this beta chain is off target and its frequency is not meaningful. The CDR3 bases are TGTGCCAGTAGTATACAGGGGGCCACCGGGGAGCTGTTTTTT. It yields the protein CASSIQGATGELFF. The rearrangement joins TRBV19 to TRBJ2-2, with TRBD1 matching over 8 bases. V gave up 2 bases and J gave up 4 bases; unmatched junction bases: 0. The CDR3 is 14 residues long. Germline V gene lookup returns CDR1 LNHDA and CDR2 SQIVND (reference sequence).

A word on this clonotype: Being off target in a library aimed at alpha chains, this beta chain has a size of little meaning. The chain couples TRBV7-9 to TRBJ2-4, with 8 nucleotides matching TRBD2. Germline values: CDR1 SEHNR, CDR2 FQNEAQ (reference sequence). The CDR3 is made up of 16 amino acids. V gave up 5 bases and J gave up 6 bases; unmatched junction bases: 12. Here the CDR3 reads CASSPGQRGRTNIQYF. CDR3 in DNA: TGTGCCAGCAGCCCTGGGCAGCGCGGGAGGACAAACATTCAGTACTTC.

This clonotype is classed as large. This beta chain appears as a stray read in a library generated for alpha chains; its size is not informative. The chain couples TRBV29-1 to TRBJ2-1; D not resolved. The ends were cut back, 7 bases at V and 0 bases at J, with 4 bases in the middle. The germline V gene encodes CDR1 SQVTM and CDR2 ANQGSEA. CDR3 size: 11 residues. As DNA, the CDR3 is TGCAGCGGGAGCTCCTACAATGAGCAGTTCTTC. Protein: CSGSSYNEQFF.

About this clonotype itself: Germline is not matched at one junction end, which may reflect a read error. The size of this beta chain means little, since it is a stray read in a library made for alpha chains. The CDR3 spells CASSVTSGGDSPLHF. CDR3 DNA: TGTGCTAGCAGCGTCACTTCAGGGGGTGATTCACCCCTCCACTTT. The chain links TRBV7-8 to TRBJ1-6, with TRBD1 matching over 7 bases. CDR1 and CDR2 from the germline V gene are SGHVS and FQNEAQ. The CDR3 has 15 residues.

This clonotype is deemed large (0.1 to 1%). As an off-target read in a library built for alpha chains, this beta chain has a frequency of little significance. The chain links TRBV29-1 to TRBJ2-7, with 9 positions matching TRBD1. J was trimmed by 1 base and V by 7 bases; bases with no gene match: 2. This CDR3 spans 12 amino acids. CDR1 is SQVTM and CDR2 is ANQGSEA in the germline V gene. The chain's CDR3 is CSAQGASYEQYF. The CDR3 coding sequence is TGCAGCGCACAGGGGGCGTCCTACGAGCAGTACTTC.

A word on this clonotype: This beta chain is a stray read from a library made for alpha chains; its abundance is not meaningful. The CDR3 DNA sequence: TGCGCCAGCAGCTCCTCCGCCTCTAGCAATGAGCAGTTCTTC. It codes for CASSSSASSNEQFF. This chain joins TRBV5-1 and TRBJ2-1; D unresolved. V was trimmed by 3 bases and J by 6 bases, leaving 13 bases between them. Germline CDR1 and CDR2: SGHRS and YFSETQ. The CDR3 is 14 residues long.

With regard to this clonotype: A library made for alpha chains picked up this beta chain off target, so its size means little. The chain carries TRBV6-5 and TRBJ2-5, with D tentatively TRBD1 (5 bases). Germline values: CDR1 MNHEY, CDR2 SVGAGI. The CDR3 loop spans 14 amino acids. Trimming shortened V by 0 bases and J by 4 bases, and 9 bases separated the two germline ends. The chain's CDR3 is CASSYSTQGETQYF. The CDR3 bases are TGTGCCAGCAGTTACTCGACGCAGGGAGAGACCCAGTACTTC.

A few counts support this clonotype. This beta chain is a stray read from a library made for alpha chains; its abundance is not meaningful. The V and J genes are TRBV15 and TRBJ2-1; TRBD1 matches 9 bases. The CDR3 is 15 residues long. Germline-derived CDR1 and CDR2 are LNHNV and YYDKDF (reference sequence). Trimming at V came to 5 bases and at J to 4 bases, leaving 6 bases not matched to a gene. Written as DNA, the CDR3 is TGTGCCACCAGCCCCACAGGGGGCCGGTACAATGAGCAGTTCTTC. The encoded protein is CATSPTGGRYNEQFF.

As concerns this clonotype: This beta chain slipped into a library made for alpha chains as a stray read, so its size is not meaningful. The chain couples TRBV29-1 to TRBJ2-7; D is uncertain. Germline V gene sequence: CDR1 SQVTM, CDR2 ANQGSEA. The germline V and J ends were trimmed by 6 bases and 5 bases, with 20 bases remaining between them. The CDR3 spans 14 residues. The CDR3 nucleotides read TGCAGCGTCATCAGTGTAGCTTTTCCCGACGAGCAGTACTTC. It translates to CSVISVAFPDEQYF.

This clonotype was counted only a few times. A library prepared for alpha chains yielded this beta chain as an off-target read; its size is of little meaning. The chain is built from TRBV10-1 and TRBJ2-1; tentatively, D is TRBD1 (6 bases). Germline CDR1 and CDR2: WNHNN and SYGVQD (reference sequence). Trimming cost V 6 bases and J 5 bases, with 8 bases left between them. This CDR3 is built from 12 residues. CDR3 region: CASSRDNNEQFF. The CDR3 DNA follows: TGCGCCAGCAGCCGGGACAACAATGAGCAGTTCTTC.

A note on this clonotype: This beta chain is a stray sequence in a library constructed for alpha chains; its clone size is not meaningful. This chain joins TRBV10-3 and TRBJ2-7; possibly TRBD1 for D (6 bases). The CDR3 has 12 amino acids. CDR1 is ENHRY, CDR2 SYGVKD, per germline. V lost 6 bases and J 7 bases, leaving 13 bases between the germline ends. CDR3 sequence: CAIRDSSGEQYF. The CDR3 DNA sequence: TGTGCCATCAGGGACAGCTCGGGGGAGCAGTACTTC.

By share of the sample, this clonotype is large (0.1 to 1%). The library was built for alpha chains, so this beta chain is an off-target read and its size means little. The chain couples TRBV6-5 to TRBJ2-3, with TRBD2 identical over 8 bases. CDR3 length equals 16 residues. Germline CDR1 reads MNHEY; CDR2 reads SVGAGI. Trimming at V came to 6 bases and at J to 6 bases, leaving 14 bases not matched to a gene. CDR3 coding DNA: TGTGCCAGCAGGCAAAACCCTCGTAGCGGGGCGGATACGCAGTATTTT. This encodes CASRQNPRSGADTQYF.

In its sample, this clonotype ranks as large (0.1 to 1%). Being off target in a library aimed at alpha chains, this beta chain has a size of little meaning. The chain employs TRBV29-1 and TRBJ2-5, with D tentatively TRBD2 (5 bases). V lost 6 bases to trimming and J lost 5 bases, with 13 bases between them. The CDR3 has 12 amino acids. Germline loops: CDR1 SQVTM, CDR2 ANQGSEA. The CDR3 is CSVGVSGETQYF. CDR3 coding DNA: TGCAGCGTGGGAGTTTCGGGGGAGACCCAGTACTTC.

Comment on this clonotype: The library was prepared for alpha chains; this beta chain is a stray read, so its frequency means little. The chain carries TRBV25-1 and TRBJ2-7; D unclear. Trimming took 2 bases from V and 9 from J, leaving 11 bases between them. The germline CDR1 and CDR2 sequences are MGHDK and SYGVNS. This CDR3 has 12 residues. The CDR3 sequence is CASSEKGYPQYF. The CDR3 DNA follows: TGTGCCAGCAGTGAAAAGGGTTACCCGCAGTACTTC.

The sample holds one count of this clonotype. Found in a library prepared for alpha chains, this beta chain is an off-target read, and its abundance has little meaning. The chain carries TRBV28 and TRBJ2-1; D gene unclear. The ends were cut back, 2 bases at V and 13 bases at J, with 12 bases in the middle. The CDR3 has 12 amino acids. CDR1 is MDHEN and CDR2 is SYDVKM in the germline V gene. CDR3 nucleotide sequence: TGTGCCAGCAGTTTAACGTTCGGACCCCAGTTCTTC. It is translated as CASSLTFGPQFF. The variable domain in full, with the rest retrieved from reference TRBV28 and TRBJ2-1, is DVKVTQSSRYLVKRTGEKVFLECVQDMDHENMFWYRQDPGLGLRLIYFSYDVKMKEKGDIPEGYSVSREKKERFSLILESASTNQTSMYLCASSLTFGPQFFGPGTRLTVL.